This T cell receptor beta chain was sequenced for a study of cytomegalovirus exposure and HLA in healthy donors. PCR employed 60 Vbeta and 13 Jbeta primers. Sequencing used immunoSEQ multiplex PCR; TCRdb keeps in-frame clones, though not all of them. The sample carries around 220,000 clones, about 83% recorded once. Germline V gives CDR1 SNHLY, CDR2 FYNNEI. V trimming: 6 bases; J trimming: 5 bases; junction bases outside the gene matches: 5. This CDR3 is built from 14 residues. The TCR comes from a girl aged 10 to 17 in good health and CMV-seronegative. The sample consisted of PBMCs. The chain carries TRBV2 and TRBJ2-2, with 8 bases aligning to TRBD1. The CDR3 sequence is CASRQGARTGELFF. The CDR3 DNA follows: TGTGCCAGCAGGCAGGGGGCGCGTACCGGGGAGCTGTTTTTT. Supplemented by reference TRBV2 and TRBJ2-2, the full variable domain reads EPEVTQTPSHQVTQMGQEVILRCVPISNHLYFYWYRQILGQKVEFLVSFYNNEISEKSEIFDDQFSVERPDGSNFTLKIRSTKLEDSAMYFCASRQGARTGELFFGEGSRLTVL.